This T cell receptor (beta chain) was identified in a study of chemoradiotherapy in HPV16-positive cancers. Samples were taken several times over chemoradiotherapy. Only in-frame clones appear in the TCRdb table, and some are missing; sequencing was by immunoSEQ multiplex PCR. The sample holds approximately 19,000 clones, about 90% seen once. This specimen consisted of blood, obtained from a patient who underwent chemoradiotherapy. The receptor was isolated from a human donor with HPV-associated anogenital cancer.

DNA of the CDR3: TGTGCCAGCAGCCCCACAGGGGCAAATCAGCCCCAGCATTTT. Residues: CASSPTGANQPQHF. The chain uses TRBV7-2 and TRBJ1-5; 7 nucleotides agree with TRBD1. The V segment lost 5 bases and the J segment 4 bases; nucleotides outside the gene matches: 5. The CDR3 extends over 14 amino acids. Germline assignment: CDR1 SGHTA and CDR2 FQGNSA.